This T cell receptor beta chain is from a study of glioma-infiltrating T cells after dendritic cell vaccination. Trimming took off 0 bases at V and 6 bases at J, with 11 bases between the two ends. Looked up from germline, CDR1 is GTSNPN and CDR2 is SVGIG (reference sequence). CDR3 length: 13 amino acids. Clones were read by immunoSEQ multiplex PCR, and TCRdb kept only the in-frame ones, dropping some. This sample has more than 100,000 clones; 81% occur once, and the top ten carry 9.5% to 15%. The TCR originated in a human donor with glioblastoma. This sample comprised blood, obtained before dendritic cell vaccination. The chain recombines TRBV30 with TRBJ1-1, with unresolved D. The CDR3 region has the DNA TGTGCCTGGAGTGTACTAAGAGAGGCTGAAGCTTTCTTT. Protein: CAWSVLREAEAFF.